These 21 T cell receptor beta chains were sequenced from one sample in a study of cytomegalovirus exposure and HLA in healthy donors (dated by TCRdb to the late 2010s). The method was the immunoSEQ multiplex PCR assay. A mixture of 60 forward primers for TCR Vbeta segments and 13 reverse primers for TCR Jbeta segments was used in the multiplex PCR. Sourced from immuneACCESS, this table was stored by TCRdb with only in-frame sequences that have V and J called. A share of the clones is absent; for the studies checked, an unresolved V gene accounts for under half, and the remainder has no known explanation. Recorded for this sample are about 200,000 clones; roughly 80% of them occurred a single time. In total, the top ten clones hold roughly 0.22% of the sample. The sequenced material came from PBMCs. The source is a girl aged 2-15 years in good health and CMV-seronegative.

The chain couples TRBV11-1 to TRBJ2-7; TRBD1 aligns across 7 bases. This CDR3 region has 13 residues. J gave up 7 bases and V 4 bases, and 7 bases lay outside the gene matches. Germline CDR1 and CDR2: SGHAT and FQDESV (reference sequence). CDR3 bases: TGTGCCAGCAGCTCCAGACAGGGTGGGGAGCAGTACTTC. This encodes CASSSRQGGEQYF.

Comments on this clone: The sample carries other DNA sequences with the same CDR3. This chain joins TRBV29-1 and TRBJ2-5; 11 bases are a match to TRBD1. With V trimmed by 3 bases and J by 5 bases, 2 bases remained unmatched. CDR1 SQVTM and CDR2 ANQGSEA come from the germline V gene. The CDR3 consists of 13 residues. The CDR3 spells CSVEDRGRETQYF. The CDR3 DNA is TGCAGCGTTGAGGACAGGGGGCGCGAGACCCAGTACTTC.

This clone was seen only a few times. The sample has other DNA sequences that encode this CDR3 too. This chain joins TRBV18 and TRBJ1-2, with 12 bases identical to TRBD1. The CDR3 loop spans 13 amino acids. In germline, CDR1 is KGHSH, CDR2 LQKENI. The trim removed 3 bases at V and 8 bases at J, leaving 1 base unmatched. This chain's CDR3 is CASSPGTGGGYTF. The CDR3 DNA sequence: TGTGCCAGCTCACCCGGGACAGGGGGCGGCTACACCTTC.

The chain combines TRBV5-1 with TRBJ2-3; 10 nucleotides match TRBD2. Germline lookup yields CDR1 SGHRS and CDR2 YFSETQ. The CDR3 consists of 15 residues. J lost 2 bases, V lost 4 bases, and 4 bases had no gene match. The CDR3 region is CASSERGGYTDTQYF. CDR3 nucleotide sequence: TGCGCCAGCAGCGAGCGGGGGGGCTACACAGATACGCAGTATTTT.

This sequence joins TRBV30 and TRBJ2-7; TRBD2 aligns across 9 bases. Looked up from germline, CDR1 is GTSNPN and CDR2 is SVGIG (reference sequence). V trimming: 1 base; J trimming: 6 bases; junction bases outside the gene matches: 4. The CDR3 length is 13 residues. CDR3: CAWSGAGGGEQYF. The CDR3 DNA reads TGTGCCTGGAGTGGAGCGGGAGGTGGCGAGCAGTACTTC.

This clone came up once. This chain joins TRBV30 and TRBJ1-3; D possibly corresponds to TRBD1 (5 bases). Germline values: CDR1 GTSNPN, CDR2 SVGIG (reference sequence). The CDR3 contains 14 residues. V was pared by 1 base and J by 0 bases, with 7 bases between. CDR3 bases: TGTGCCTGGAGTGAGGGGATCTCTGGAAACACCATATATTTT. It is translated as CAWSEGISGNTIYF. Complete variable domain (other parts from reference TRBV30 and TRBJ1-3): SQTIHQWPATLVQPVGSPLSLECTVEGTSNPNLYWYRQAAGRGLQLLFYSVGIGQISSEVPQNLSASRPQDRQFILSSKKLLLSDSGFYLCAWSEGISGNTIYFGEGSWLTVV.

This chain connects TRBV21-1 to TRBJ2-3; TRBD2 is the table's D call and was not checked against the DNA. TRBV21-1 is reported as a pseudogene. The CDR3 spans 14 residues. CDR3 sequence reads: CATAPKTSTDTQYF. Here the CDR3 DNA reads TGTGCCACCGCACCGAAAACTAGCACAGATACGCAGTATTTT.

This chain joins TRBV20-1 and TRBJ2-5; perhaps TRBD2 as D (5 bases). This CDR3 has 11 amino acids. CDR1 and CDR2 (germline): DFQATT, SNEGSKA (reference sequence). V was clipped by 3 bases and J by 5 bases, with 7 bases between them. The chain's CDR3 is CSASERETQYF. The CDR3 DNA sequence: TGCAGTGCTAGCGAGCGGGAGACCCAGTACTTC.

This chain links TRBV5-5 with TRBJ1-4, with 8 bases fitting TRBD1. Germline loops: CDR1 SGHKS, CDR2 YYEKEE (reference sequence). The CDR3 sequence is 14 residues long. J was trimmed by 8 bases and V by 2 bases; bases with no gene match: 5. The CDR3 DNA is TGTGCCAGCAGCTTAAGACAGGGGTACGAAAAACTGTTTTTT. Protein sequence: CASSLRQGYEKLFF.

This sequence joins TRBV19 and TRBJ2-7, with TRBD2 matching 7 bases. The junction had 6 bases not matched to a gene; V was cut back by 4 bases and J by 6 bases. The CDR3 runs 13 residues. Germline V gene sequence: CDR1 LNHDA, CDR2 SQIVND (reference sequence). CDR3 region: CASSTGGASEQYF. In nucleotides, the CDR3 is TGTGCCAGTAGTACGGGGGGAGCATCCGAGCAGTACTTC.

The chain links TRBV21-1 to TRBJ1-1; the table's TRBD1 call for D was not verified on the DNA. TRBV21-1 is labeled a pseudogene. The CDR3 sequence is 13 residues long. CDR3 amino acids: CASSTIQKSEAFF. The CDR3, as DNA: TGTGCCAGCAGCACTATACAGAAGTCTGAAGCTTTCTTT.

This chain connects TRBV7-8 to TRBJ2-2; D is possibly TRBD1 (6 bases). Germline CDR1 reads SGHVS; CDR2 reads FQNEAQ. The CDR3 has 15 residues. V was shortened by 5 bases and J by 1 base, with 11 bases between the two germline ends. CDR3 in amino acids: CASSTKTGNTGELFF. CDR3 bases: TGTGCCAGCAGCACCAAGACAGGGAACACCGGGGAGCTGTTTTTT.

The chain links TRBV2 to TRBJ1-2; 10 bases match TRBD1. Trimming removed 7 bases from V and 10 bases from J; junction bases left unmatched: 9. From germline, CDR1 is SNHLY and CDR2 FYNNEI. The CDR3 covers 13 residues. The CDR3: CASNLGTGVDYTF. The CDR3 bases are TGTGCCAGCAACCTGGGGACAGGGGTAGACTACACCTTC.

This clone has only a few counts. The gene calls are TRBV7-3 and TRBJ1-1, with a tentative D call TRBD1 (6 bases). Germline CDR1 is SGHTA and CDR2 is FQGTGA. Trimming removed 1 base from V and 4 bases from J, with 10 bases in between. This CDR3 is built from 14 residues. The CDR3 nucleotides are TGTGCCAGCAGCTTAAGGGGGCGCAGCACTGAAGCTTTCTTT. Translated: CASSLRGRSTEAFF.

The chain carries TRBV5-1 and TRBJ2-5; TRBD2 might be the D (6 bases). The end of the DNA fits TRBJ2-7 better, so the J call may be wrong. Germline CDR1 is SGHRS and CDR2 is YFSETQ. This CDR3 comprises 16 residues. DNA for the CDR3: TGCGCCAGCAGCACGGCGGCCGGGACTCACTCCTACGAGCAGTACTTC. Translation: CASSTAAGTHSYEQYF.

The rearrangement joins TRBV6-5 to TRBJ2-7; tentative D call: TRBD2 (6 bases). With 8 bases removed from V and 4 bases from J, the gap between germline ends came to 21 bases. Per the germline V gene, CDR1 is MNHEY and CDR2 is SVGAGI. This CDR3 contains 15 residues. CDR3 sequence: CASQPSGLRNYEQYF. CDR3 in DNA: TGTGCCAGCCAACCATCGGGACTCAGAAATTACGAGCAGTACTTC.

V gene TRBV2 combines with J gene TRBJ2-5; no firm D call. Deletions cut 6 bases from V and 4 bases from J, with 21 bases between. The CDR3 sequence is 16 residues long. Germline CDR1 reads SNHLY; CDR2 reads FYNNEI. CDR3 sequence reads: CASSGDALATAETQYF. In DNA form, the CDR3 reads TGTGCCAGCAGCGGAGATGCCTTAGCTACGGCAGAGACCCAGTACTTC.

This clone was seen only once. Sequence at one end of the junction differs from germline and may be a read error. The chain carries TRBV30 and TRBJ2-5, with 11 bases matching TRBD2. This CDR3 has 16 amino acids. CDR1 is GTSNPN, CDR2 SVGIG, per germline (reference sequence). Here the CDR3 reads CAWSQGLAGNQETRYF. In nucleotides, the CDR3 is TGTGCCTGGAGTCAAGGACTAGCGGGTAACCAAGAGACCCGGTACTTC.

This chain links TRBV4-2 with TRBJ2-5, with 12 bases fitting TRBD2. The CDR3 consists of 18 residues. Germline trimming cut 4 bases from V and 4 bases from J; bases unmatched to any gene: 13. Germline-derived CDR1 and CDR2 are LGHNA and YNFKEQ. This CDR3 reads CASSRNQASGGVGETQYF. The CDR3 bases are TGTGCCAGCAGCCGGAACCAGGCTAGCGGGGGGGTAGGAGAGACCCAGTACTTC.

The chain employs TRBV6-5 and TRBJ2-3, with TRBD2 matching 8 bases. V was clipped by 2 bases and J by 4 bases; unmatched bases: 5. This CDR3 contains 15 residues. Germline V lookup: CDR1 MNHEY, CDR2 SVGAGI. Written as DNA, the CDR3 is TGTGCCAGCAGTTACGAAACTAGCGGTTCAGATACGCAGTATTTT. This gives the protein CASSYETSGSDTQYF.

The chain links TRBV5-6 to TRBJ2-4; TRBD2 aligns across 10 bases. The CDR3 covers 14 residues. J was trimmed by 6 bases and V by 1 base; bases with no gene match: 1. CDR1 is SGHDT and CDR2 is YYEEEE in the germline V gene. The CDR3 loop is CASSLWTSGNIQYF. The DNA for the CDR3 is TGTGCCAGCAGCTTGTGGACTAGCGGAAACATTCAGTACTTC.